The 5 T cell receptor beta chains given below trace back to one sample, sequenced in a study of T cells in Graves' hyperthyroidism and ophthalmopathy. Amplification of TCR beta CDR3 regions used RNA as the template. When the TCR CDR3 underwent first-round RT-PCR, the HTBI primer set was used. One entry per CDR3 protein results from TCRdb running MiXCR on the multiplex PCR reads. The repertoire holds 360,000 or so distinct CDR3 sequences, approximately 19% seen once, with 3% to 4.5% in the top ten. The sequenced sample was blood. These receptor sequences come from a woman between 18 and 30 years old with Graves' hyperthyroidism.

This clonotype was counted between two and nine times. The gene calls are TRBV18 and TRBJ1-2; D is possibly TRBD1 (5 bases). The V gene lost 2 bases and the J gene lost 6 bases, with 7 bases spanning the gap. The germline V gene has CDR1 KGHSH and CDR2 LQKENI. The CDR3 runs 12 residues. The CDR3 is CASSPTTDGYTF. The CDR3 DNA sequence: TGTGCCAGCTCACCAACGACAGATGGCTACACCTTC. The whole variable domain, filled in from reference TRBV18 and TRBJ1-2, reads NAGVMQNPRHLVRRRGQEARLRCSPMKGHSHVYWYRQLPEEGLKFMVYLQKENIIDESGMPKERFSAEFPKEGPSILRIQQVVRGDSAAYFCASSPTTDGYTFGSGTRLTVV.

This clonotype showed up many times. The CDR3 DNA sequence: TGTGCCAGCCGCTTATCCGGGGAGACCCAGTACTTC. Amino acids: CASRLSGETQYF. The rearrangement uses TRBV2 and TRBJ2-5; D is ambiguous. Germline assignment: CDR1 SNHLY and CDR2 FYNNEI. V lost 8 bases and J 5 bases, leaving 12 bases between the germline ends. The CDR3 has 12 amino acids.

This clonotype was recorded a few times. The rearrangement joins TRBV5-1 to TRBJ2-7; D possibly matches TRBD1 or TRBD2 (5 bases each). Germline CDR1 is SGHRS and CDR2 is YFSETQ. Deletions cut 3 bases from V and 0 bases from J, with 16 bases between. The length of the CDR3 is 16 residues. The CDR3 bases are TGCGCCAGCAGCTGGAGGTCCGGGACCAGCTCCTACGAGCAGTACTTC. This sequence encodes CASSWRSGTSSYEQYF.

This clonotype has a count of ten or more. The gene calls are TRBV11-2 and TRBJ1-5, with TRBD1 matching over 11 bases. The CDR3 covers 16 residues. The germline CDR1 and CDR2 sequences are SGHAT and FQNNGV. V lost 0 bases, J lost 4 bases, and 2 bases stayed unmatched. Here the CDR3 DNA reads TGTGCCAGCAGCTTAGACGGGACAGGGGGGAATCAGCCCCAGCATTTT. This gives the protein CASSLDGTGGNQPQHF.

This clonotype has ten or more counts. The rearrangement links TRBV12-3 or TRBV12-4 to TRBJ1-2, with 8 positions matching TRBD1. V was pared by 3 bases and J by 7 bases, with 7 bases of the junction left unmatched. CDR3 size: 14 residues. In nucleotides, the CDR3 is TGTGCCAGCAGTTTGGGCAGGGGGCGCGTTGGCTACACCTTC. Its protein product is CASSLGRGRVGYTF.